This TCR beta chain was obtained from a study of blood T cell repertoires in COVID-19. V lost 4 bases to trimming and J lost 12 bases; unmatched junction nucleotides: 16. This CDR3 has 15 amino acids. The germline V gene encodes CDR1 SNHLY and CDR2 FYNNEI. In the source study's methods: The assay estimated nucleated cells by amplifying reference gene primers. Clones were read by immunoSEQ multiplex PCR, and TCRdb kept only the in-frame ones, dropping some. V and J calls and clone size come straight from that table; D and trimming were deduced from the DNA. The sample lists some 96,000 clones, about 88% occurring once.

The chain employs TRBV2 and TRBJ1-1; 8 bases fit TRBD1. The source is a young man in a cohort sampled during active COVID-19. The sequenced sample was peripheral blood. In nucleotides, the CDR3 is TGTGCCAGCAGTGCTGACAGGGGAGAGGTATGGTGGTCTTTCTTT. This encodes CASSADRGEVWWSFF.